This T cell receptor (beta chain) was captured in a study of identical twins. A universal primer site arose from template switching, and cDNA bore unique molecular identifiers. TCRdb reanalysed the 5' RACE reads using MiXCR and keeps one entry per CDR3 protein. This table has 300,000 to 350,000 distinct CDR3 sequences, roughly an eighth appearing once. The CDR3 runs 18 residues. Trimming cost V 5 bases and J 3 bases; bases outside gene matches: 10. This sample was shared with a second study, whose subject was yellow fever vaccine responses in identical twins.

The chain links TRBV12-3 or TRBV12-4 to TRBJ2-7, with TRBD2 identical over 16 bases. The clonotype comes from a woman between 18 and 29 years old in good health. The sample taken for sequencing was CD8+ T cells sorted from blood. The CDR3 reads CASSRGLAGGPTDYEQYF. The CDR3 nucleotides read TGTGCCAGCAGTAGGGGACTAGCGGGAGGGCCCACCGACTACGAGCAGTACTTC.